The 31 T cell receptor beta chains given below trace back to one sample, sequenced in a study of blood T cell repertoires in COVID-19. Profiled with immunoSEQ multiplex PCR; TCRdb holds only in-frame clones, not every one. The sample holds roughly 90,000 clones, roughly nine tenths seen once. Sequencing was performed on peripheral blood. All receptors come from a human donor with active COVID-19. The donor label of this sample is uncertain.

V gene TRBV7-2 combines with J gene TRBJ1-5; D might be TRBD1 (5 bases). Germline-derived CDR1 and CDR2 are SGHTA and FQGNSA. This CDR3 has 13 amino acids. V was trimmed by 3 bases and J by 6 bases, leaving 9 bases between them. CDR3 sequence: CASSLSRVQPQHF. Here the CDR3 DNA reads TGTGCCAGCAGCTTGAGCAGGGTTCAGCCCCAGCATTTT.

The CDR3 DNA sequence: TGTGCCAGCAGCCAAGTCCAGGGGTCTACTGAAGCTTTCTTT. This codes for CASSQVQGSTEAFF. This rearrangement joins TRBV14 to TRBJ1-1, with D possibly matching TRBD1 (6 bases). Trimming cost V 1 base and J 5 bases, with 11 bases left between them. Germline loops: CDR1 SGHDN, CDR2 FVKESK. CDR3 length: 14 residues.

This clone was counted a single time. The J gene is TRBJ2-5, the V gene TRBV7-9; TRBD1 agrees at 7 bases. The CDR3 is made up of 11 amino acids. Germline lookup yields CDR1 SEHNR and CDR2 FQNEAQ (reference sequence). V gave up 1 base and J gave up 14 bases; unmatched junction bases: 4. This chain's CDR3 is CASSLGQGVYF. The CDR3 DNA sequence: TGTGCCAGCAGCTTAGGCCAGGGGGTATACTTC.

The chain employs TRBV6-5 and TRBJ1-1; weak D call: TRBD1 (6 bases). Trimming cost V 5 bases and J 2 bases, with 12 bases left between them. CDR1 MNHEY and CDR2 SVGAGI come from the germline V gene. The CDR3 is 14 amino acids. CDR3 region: CASSKNRDNTEAFF. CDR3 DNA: TGTGCCAGCAGTAAAAACAGGGATAACACTGAAGCTTTCTTT.

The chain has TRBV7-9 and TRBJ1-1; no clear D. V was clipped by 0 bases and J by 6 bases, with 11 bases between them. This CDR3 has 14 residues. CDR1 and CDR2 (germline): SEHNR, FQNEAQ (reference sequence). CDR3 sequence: CASSLASPRAEAFF. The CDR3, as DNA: TGTGCCAGCAGCTTAGCGAGCCCGAGGGCTGAAGCTTTCTTT.

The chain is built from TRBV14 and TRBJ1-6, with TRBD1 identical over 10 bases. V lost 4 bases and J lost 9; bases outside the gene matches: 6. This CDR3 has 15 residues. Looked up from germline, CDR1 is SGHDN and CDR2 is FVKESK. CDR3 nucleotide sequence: TGTGCCAGCAGCCGACGGACAGGGGGATCTTCACCCCTCCACTTT. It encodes CASSRRTGGSSPLHF.

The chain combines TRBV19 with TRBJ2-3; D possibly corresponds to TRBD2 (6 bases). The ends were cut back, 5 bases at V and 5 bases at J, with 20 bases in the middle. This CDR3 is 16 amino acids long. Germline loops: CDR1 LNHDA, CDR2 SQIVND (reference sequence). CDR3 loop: CASSLPPGAGGDTQYF. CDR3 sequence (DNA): TGTGCCAGTAGTCTGCCCCCCGGGGCCGGGGGAGATACGCAGTATTTT.

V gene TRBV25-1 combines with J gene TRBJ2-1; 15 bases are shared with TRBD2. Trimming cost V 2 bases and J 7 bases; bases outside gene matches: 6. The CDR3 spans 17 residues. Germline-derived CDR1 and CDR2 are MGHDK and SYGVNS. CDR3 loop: CASSETTGLAGGNEQFF. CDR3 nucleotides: TGTGCCAGCAGTGAAACTACCGGACTAGCGGGGGGGAATGAGCAGTTCTTC.

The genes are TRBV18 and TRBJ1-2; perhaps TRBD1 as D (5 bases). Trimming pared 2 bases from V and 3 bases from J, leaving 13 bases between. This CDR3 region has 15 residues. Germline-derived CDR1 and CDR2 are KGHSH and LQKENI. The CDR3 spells CASSPWVDSDYGYTF. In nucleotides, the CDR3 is TGTGCCAGCTCACCATGGGTTGACAGCGACTATGGCTACACCTTC.

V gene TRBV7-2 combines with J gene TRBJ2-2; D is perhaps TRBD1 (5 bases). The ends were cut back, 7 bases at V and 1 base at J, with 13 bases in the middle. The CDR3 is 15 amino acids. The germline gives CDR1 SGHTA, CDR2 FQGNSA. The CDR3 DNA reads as TGTGCCAGCAACCCGTGGGGCAGGAACACCGGGGAGCTGTTTTTT. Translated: CASNPWGRNTGELFF.

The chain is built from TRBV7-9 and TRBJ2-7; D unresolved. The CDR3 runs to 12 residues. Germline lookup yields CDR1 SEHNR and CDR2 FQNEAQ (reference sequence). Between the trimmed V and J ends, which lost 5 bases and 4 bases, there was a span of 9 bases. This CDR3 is CASSPTGYEQYF. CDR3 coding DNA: TGTGCCAGCAGCCCGACCGGGTACGAGCAGTACTTC. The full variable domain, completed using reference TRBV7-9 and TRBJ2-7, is DTGVSQNPRHKITKRGQNVTFRCDPISEHNRLYWYRQTLGQGPEFLTYFQNEAQLEKSRLLSDRFSAERPKGSFSTLEIQRTEQGDSAMYLCASSPTGYEQYFGPGTRLTVT.

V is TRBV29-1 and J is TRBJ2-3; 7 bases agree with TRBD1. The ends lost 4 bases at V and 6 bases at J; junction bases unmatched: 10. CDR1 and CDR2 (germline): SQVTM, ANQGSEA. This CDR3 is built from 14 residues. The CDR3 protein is CSVVRQGGPDTQYF. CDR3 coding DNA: TGCAGCGTTGTCCGTCAAGGGGGCCCCGATACGCAGTATTTT.

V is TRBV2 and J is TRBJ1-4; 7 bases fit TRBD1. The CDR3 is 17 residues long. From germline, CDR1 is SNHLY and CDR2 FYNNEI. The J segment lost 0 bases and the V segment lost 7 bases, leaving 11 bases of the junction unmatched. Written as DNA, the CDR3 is TGTGCCAGCAATTGGGACAGACCAGGAACAACTAATGAAAAACTGTTTTTT. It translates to CASNWDRPGTTNEKLFF. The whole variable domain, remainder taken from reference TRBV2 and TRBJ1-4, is EPEVTQTPSHQVTQMGQEVILRCVPISNHLYFYWYRQILGQKVEFLVSFYNNEISEKSEIFDDQFSVERPDGSNFTLKIRSTKLEDSAMYFCASNWDRPGTTNEKLFFGSGTQLSVL.

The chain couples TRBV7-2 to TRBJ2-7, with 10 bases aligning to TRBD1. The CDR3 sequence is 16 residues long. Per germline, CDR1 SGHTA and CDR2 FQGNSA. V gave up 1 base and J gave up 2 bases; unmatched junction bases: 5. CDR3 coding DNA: TGTGCCAGCAGCTTAGTGGGGACAGGGGTCCCCTACGAGCAGTACTTC. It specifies CASSLVGTGVPYEQYF.

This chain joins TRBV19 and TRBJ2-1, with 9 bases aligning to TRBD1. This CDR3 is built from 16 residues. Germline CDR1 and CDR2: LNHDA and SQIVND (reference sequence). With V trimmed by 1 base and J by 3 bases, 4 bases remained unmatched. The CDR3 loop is CASSIVAGQGYNEQFF. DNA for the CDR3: TGTGCCAGTAGTATAGTTGCGGGACAGGGCTACAATGAGCAGTTCTTC.

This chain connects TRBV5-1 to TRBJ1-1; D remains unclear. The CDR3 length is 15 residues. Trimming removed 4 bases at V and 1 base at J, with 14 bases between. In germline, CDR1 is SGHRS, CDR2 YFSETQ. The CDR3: CASSITDQPNTEAFF. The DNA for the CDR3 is TGCGCCAGCAGCATAACAGACCAACCGAACACTGAAGCTTTCTTT.

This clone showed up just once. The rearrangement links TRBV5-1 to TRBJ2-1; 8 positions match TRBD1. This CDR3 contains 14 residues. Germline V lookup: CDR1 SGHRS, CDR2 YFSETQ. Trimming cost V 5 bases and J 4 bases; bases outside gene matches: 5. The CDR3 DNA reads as TGCGCCAGCAGGGACAGGGAAAATTACAATGAGCAGTTCTTC. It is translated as CASRDRENYNEQFF.

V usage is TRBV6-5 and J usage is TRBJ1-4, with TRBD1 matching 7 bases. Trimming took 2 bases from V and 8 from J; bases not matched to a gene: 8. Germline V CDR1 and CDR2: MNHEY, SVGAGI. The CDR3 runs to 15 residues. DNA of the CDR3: TGTGCCAGCAGTTACGCCAACAGGGGTAGGGAAAAACTGTTTTTT. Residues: CASSYANRGREKLFF.

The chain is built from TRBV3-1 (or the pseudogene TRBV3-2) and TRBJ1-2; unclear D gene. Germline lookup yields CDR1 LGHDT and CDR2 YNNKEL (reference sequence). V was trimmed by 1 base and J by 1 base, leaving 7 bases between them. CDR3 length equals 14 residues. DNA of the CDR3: TGTGCCAGCAGCCAAGGCAGAATTAACTATGGCTACACCTTC. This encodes CASSQGRINYGYTF.

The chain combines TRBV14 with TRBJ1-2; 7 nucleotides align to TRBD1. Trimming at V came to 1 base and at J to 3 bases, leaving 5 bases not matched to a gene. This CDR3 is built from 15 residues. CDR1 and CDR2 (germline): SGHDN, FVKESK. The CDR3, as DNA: TGTGCCAGCAGCCAAGGAGGCAGGGGGTACTATGGCTACACCTTC. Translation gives CASSQGGRGYYGYTF.

CDR3 sequence: CASSPLSGGYNEQFF. Here the CDR3 DNA reads TGTGCCAGCTCACCACTTAGCGGGGGGTACAATGAGCAGTTCTTC. V usage is TRBV18 and J usage is TRBJ2-1; TRBD2 matches at 10 bases. Per the germline V gene, CDR1 is KGHSH and CDR2 is LQKENI. V shed 1 base, J shed 4 bases, and the junction held 1 base outside the gene matches. This CDR3 comprises 15 residues.

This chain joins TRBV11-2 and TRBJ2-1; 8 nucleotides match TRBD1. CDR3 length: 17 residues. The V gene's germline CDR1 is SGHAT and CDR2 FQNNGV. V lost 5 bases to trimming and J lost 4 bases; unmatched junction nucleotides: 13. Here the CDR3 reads CASSPRQGSEWYNEQFF. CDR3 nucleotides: TGTGCCAGCAGCCCCCGACAGGGGTCGGAGTGGTACAATGAGCAGTTCTTC.

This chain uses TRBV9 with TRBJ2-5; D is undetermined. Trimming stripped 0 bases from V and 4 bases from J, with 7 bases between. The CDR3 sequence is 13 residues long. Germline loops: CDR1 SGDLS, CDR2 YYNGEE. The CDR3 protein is CASSVALRETQYF. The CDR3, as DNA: TGTGCCAGCAGCGTAGCACTGAGAGAGACCCAGTACTTC.

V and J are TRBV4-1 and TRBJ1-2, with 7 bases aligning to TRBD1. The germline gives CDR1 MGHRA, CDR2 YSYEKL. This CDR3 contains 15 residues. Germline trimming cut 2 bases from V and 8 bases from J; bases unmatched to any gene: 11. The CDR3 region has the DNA TGCGCCAGCAGCCAACCTGTTAGGGGGCTGAAGGGCTACACCTTC. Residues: CASSQPVRGLKGYTF.

The DNA of the CDR3 is TGTGCCAGCAGCGTAGCCCCAGGGGGCGCAACCGGGGAGCTGTTTTTT. It codes for CASSVAPGGATGELFF. This chain joins TRBV9 and TRBJ2-2; 8 bases map to TRBD1. The germline CDR1 and CDR2 sequences are SGDLS and YYNGEE. The CDR3 consists of 16 residues. V lost 0 bases and J lost 5; bases outside the gene matches: 6.

CDR3 DNA: TGCGCCAGCAGCTTAAGACAGGGGAACTATGGCTACACCTTC. Residues: CASSLRQGNYGYTF. This chain joins TRBV5-1 and TRBJ1-2; 8 bases are a match to TRBD1. Germline V gives CDR1 SGHRS, CDR2 YFSETQ. V trimming: 2 bases; J trimming: 2 bases; junction bases outside the gene matches: 2. This CDR3 has 14 residues. The variable domain in full, with the rest retrieved from reference TRBV5-1 and TRBJ1-2, is KAGVTQTPRYLIKTRGQQVTLSCSPISGHRSVSWYQQTPGQGLQFLFEYFSETQRNKGNFPGRFSGRQFSNSRSEMNVSTLELGDSALYLCASSLRQGNYGYTFGSGTRLTVV.

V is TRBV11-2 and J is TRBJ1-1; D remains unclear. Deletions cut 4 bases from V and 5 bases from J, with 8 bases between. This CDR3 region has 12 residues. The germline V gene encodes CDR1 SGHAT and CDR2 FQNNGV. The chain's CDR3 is CASSYNTTEAFF. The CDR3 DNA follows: TGTGCCAGCAGCTATAATACTACTGAAGCTTTCTTT. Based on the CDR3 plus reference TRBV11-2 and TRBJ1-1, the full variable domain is EAGVAQSPRYKIIEKRQSVAFWCNPISGHATLYWYQQILGQGPKLLIQFQNNGVVDDSQLPKDRFSAERLKGVDSTLKIQPAKLEDSAVYLCASSYNTTEAFFGQGTRLTVV.

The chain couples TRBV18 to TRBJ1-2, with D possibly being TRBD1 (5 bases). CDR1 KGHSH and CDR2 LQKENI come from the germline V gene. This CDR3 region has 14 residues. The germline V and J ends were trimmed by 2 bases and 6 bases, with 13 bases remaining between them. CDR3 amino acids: CASSPSPGMDGYTF. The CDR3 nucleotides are TGTGCCAGCTCACCATCTCCAGGGATGGATGGCTACACCTTC.

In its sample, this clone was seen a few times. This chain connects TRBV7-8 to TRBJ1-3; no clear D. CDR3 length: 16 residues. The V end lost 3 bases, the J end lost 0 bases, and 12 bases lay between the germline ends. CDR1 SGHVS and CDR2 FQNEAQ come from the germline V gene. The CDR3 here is CASSFGETGSGNTIYF. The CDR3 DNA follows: TGTGCCAGCAGCTTTGGAGAGACGGGCTCTGGAAACACCATATATTTT.

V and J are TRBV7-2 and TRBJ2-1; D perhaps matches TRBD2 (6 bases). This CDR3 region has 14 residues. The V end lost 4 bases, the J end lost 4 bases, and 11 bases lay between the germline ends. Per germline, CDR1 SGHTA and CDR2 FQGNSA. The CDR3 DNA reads TGTGCCAGCAGCTCCCCGGGGGTTTACAATGAGCAGTTCTTC. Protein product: CASSSPGVYNEQFF.

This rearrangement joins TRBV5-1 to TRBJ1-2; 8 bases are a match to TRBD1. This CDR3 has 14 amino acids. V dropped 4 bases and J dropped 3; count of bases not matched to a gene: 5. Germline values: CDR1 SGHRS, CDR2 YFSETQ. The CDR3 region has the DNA TGCGCCAGCAGCCTCTTGACAGGGGACTATGGCTACACCTTC. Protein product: CASSLLTGDYGYTF.